The 10 T cell receptor beta chains reported below all come from one sample, sequenced in a study of blood T cell repertoires in COVID-19. The data were produced by immunoSEQ multiplex PCR, yet TCRdb's version contains in-frame clones alone and is incomplete. The sample shows approximately 170,000 clones, about 81% of them seen only once. The sample taken for sequencing was peripheral blood. These receptors were collected from a human donor in a cohort sampled during active COVID-19.

This rearrangement joins TRBV6-2 or TRBV6-3 to TRBJ2-2; 7 nucleotides agree with TRBD2. Germline V gene data show CDR1 as MNHEY and CDR2 as SVGEGT. Germline trimming cut 4 bases from V and 2 bases from J; bases unmatched to any gene: 7. This CDR3 is built from 16 residues. The DNA of the CDR3 is TGTGCCAGCAGTTTGGGCCTAGCGGTCAACACCGGGGAGCTGTTTTTT. Translating it yields CASSLGLAVNTGELFF.

This sequence joins TRBV2 and TRBJ1-6; weak D call: TRBD1 (6 bases). This CDR3 has 17 residues. Germline V lookup: CDR1 SNHLY, CDR2 FYNNEI. V dropped 7 bases and J dropped 6 bases, with 22 bases sitting between them. The CDR3 loop reads CASTTRGGRYGNSPLHF. DNA of the CDR3: TGTGCCAGCACTACAAGGGGGGGAAGGTACGGTAATTCACCCCTCCACTTT.

V and J are TRBV4-3 and TRBJ1-5; D possibly corresponds to TRBD1 (6 bases). The CDR3 loop spans 15 amino acids. V was clipped by 3 bases and J by 0 bases, with 9 bases between them. CDR1 is LGHNA and CDR2 is YSLEER in the germline V gene. The CDR3 DNA sequence: TGCGCCAGCAGCCAGGGACACCATAGCAATCAGCCCCAGCATTTT. Translating it yields CASSQGHHSNQPQHF.

The V call is TRBV21-1, the J call TRBJ1-1; the table names TRBD1, a call not compared with the DNA. TRBV21-1 is termed a pseudogene. The CDR3 is 14 amino acids. The CDR3 nucleotides read TGTGCCAGCAGCCCACAGGGGCAGAACACTGAAGCTTTCTTT. Translation: CASSPQGQNTEAFF.

The J gene is TRBJ1-1, the V gene TRBV14; TRBD1 matches at 7 bases. Looked up from germline, CDR1 is SGHDN and CDR2 is FVKESK. The V segment lost 3 bases and the J segment 5 bases; nucleotides outside the gene matches: 6. The CDR3 is made up of 14 amino acids. The CDR3 sequence: CASSQGTVGTEAFF. In DNA, the CDR3 is TGTGCCAGCAGCCAGGGGACAGTAGGGACTGAAGCTTTCTTT.

The rearrangement joins TRBV5-1 to TRBJ1-4, with D perhaps TRBD1 (6 bases). With 3 bases removed from V and 6 bases from J, the gap between germline ends came to 12 bases. The CDR3 sequence is 14 residues long. Germline V gives CDR1 SGHRS, CDR2 YFSETQ. CDR3 amino acids: CASSSAPGDEKLFF. The CDR3 region has the DNA TGCGCCAGCAGCTCGGCTCCAGGGGATGAAAAACTGTTTTTT. Full variable domain (remainder filled in from reference TRBV5-1 and TRBJ1-4): KAGVTQTPRYLIKTRGQQVTLSCSPISGHRSVSWYQQTPGQGLQFLFEYFSETQRNKGNFPGRFSGRQFSNSRSEMNVSTLELGDSALYLCASSSAPGDEKLFFGSGTQLSVL.

The rearrangement joins TRBV19 to TRBJ1-2; D unresolved. This CDR3 region has 11 residues. Germline assignment: CDR1 LNHDA and CDR2 SQIVND (reference sequence). V was shortened by 5 bases and J by 2 bases, with 3 bases between the two germline ends. The CDR3 DNA follows: TGTGCCAGTAGTGCGAACTATGGCTACACCTTC. Amino acid sequence: CASSANYGYTF.

The chain uses TRBV19 and TRBJ2-3; 11 bases agree with TRBD2. The V segment lost 0 bases and the J segment 6 bases; nucleotides outside the gene matches: 11. Germline CDR1 reads LNHDA; CDR2 reads SQIVND (reference sequence). The CDR3 has 18 amino acids. CDR3 in amino acids: CASSIESPLAGVADTQYF. The CDR3 coding sequence is TGTGCCAGTAGTATAGAATCCCCACTAGCGGGAGTAGCGGATACGCAGTATTTT.

This chain uses TRBV7-9 with TRBJ2-7, with 10 bases aligning to TRBD1. This CDR3 is 15 amino acids long. The trim removed 5 bases at V and 2 bases at J, leaving 6 bases unmatched. From germline, CDR1 is SEHNR and CDR2 FQNEAQ (reference sequence). In DNA, the CDR3 is TGTGCCAGCAGCCAGGGGACAGGGGCCCCCTACGAGCAGTACTTC. It encodes CASSQGTGAPYEQYF.

The chain is built from TRBV5-4 and TRBJ2-2; D possibly corresponds to TRBD1 (6 bases). This CDR3 spans 15 amino acids. Per germline, CDR1 SGHNT and CDR2 YYREEE (reference sequence). The V and J ends lost 0 bases and 6 bases respectively, with 12 bases between them. CDR3 residues: CASSLAQGNPGELFF. CDR3 DNA sequence: TGTGCCAGCAGCTTGGCACAGGGTAACCCCGGGGAGCTGTTTTTT.